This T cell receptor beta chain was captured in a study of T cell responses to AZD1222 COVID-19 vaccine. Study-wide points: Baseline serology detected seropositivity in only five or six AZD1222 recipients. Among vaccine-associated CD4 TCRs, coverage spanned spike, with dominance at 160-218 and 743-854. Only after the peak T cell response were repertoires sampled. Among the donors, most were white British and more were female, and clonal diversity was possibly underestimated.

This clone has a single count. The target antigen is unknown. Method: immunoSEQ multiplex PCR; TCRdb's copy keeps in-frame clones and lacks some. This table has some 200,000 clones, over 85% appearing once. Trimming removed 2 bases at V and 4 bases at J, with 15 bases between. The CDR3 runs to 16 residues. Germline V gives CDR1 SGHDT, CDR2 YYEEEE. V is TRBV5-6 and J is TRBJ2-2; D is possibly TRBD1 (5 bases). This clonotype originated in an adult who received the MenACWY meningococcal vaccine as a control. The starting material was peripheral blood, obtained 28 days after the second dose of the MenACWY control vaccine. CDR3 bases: TGTGCCAGCAGCTTTGTCCTGGGGCAGGGCACCGGGGAGCTGTTTTTT. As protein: CASSFVLGQGTGELFF.